This TCR beta chain was sequenced in a study of vaccination effects on CD4 cells after COVID-19. The overall study: At 16 days and at one week before vaccination, samples were given by two convalescent patients. Broader study findings: There was marked clonal contraction among infection- and vaccine-induced clones late after vaccination.

With the ViraFEST assay, the study expanded antigen-specific CD4+ T cells using viral peptide pools, then sequenced them. After around ten days in culture, the CD4+ T cells were isolated. The infection with SARS-CoV-2 (confirmed by PCR) occurred in this person between March and December 2020. Days 3 and 7 saw half the medium replaced with IL-2 medium. A remark on this clone: Its matching antigen is unknown.

This table comes from immunoSEQ multiplex PCR, and its TCRdb copy is limited to in-frame clones, with some not included. The table has around 47,000 clones, about 75% seen once; the top ten hold under 30%. The sequence derives from a human donor who had a prior SARS-CoV-2 infection. The sequences come from CD4+ T cells from PBMCs cultured with a peptide pool, collected before COVID-19 vaccination.

The CDR3 loop is CASSSSGQGYTEAFF. The CDR3 DNA is TGTGCCAGCAGCTCTTCTGGACAGGGGTACACTGAAGCTTTCTTT. The chain joins TRBV11-3 to TRBJ1-1; 9 nucleotides agree with TRBD1. V gave up 4 bases and J gave up 3 bases; unmatched junction bases: 6. This CDR3 comprises 15 residues. The V gene's germline CDR1 is SGHNT and CDR2 YENEEA.